This T cell receptor (beta chain) was profiled in a study of CD8 T cells in ankylosing spondylitis. Quantitative 5'-RACE was performed with molecular barcodes, and it yielded the TCR beta libraries. MiXCR was run by TCRdb on the 5' RACE reads, yielding one entry per CDR3 protein. Altogether roughly 700,000 distinct CDR3 sequences are present, roughly 19% being singletons, with the ten largest covering about 20%. Notes on the study in general: Made up of eight or nine highly homologous variants, a TCR beta motif appeared characteristic of ankylosing spondylitis blood. Past studies reported some motif variants in reactive arthritis synovial fluid and blood.

About this clonotype: The antigen is not known.

The V gene end was trimmed by 4 bases and the J gene end by 4 bases; junction bases not matched to a gene: 6. The V gene's germline CDR1 is SGHDN and CDR2 FVKESK. This CDR3 spans 14 amino acids. The J gene is TRBJ1-2, the V gene TRBV14, with 7 bases lining up with TRBD1. The sample comprised blood, either unsorted or a sorted T cell fraction (not recorded which). The clonotype originates from a male donor with ankylosing spondylitis. The CDR3 DNA follows: TGTGCCAGCAGCCTCAGGACAGGAGTCTATGGCTACACCTTC. This gives the protein CASSLRTGVYGYTF.